These T cell receptor beta chains were read from a single sample in a study of patients and donors after allogeneic stem cell transplantation. TCRdb redid the calling of the RT-PCR reads with MiXCR, one entry per CDR3 protein. This sample has approximately 160,000 distinct CDR3 sequences, with roughly 30% found just once. The sequencing sample was made of blood, either unsorted or a sorted T cell fraction (not recorded which). These receptors were obtained from a human donor who was either an allogeneic HSCT recipient or a stem cell or donor lymphocyte infusion donor (not recorded which). It is not recorded whose cells these are; they may come from a transplant donor. Each CDR3 is given with its conserved first and last residue. D genes are given only for firm matches. Size is stated for part of the rows, as once, few or many counts, or as a class when the clone is expanded.

clone_size d_call j_call v_call cdr3_nt cdr3_aa
- TRBD1 TRBJ1-4 TRBV10-3 TGTGCCATCAGGGGGACAGGGGCTAATGAAAAACTGTTTTTT CAIRGTGANEKLFF
few TRBD1 TRBJ1-4 TRBV20-1 TGCAGTGCTAGACCCTTGGACAGGGACGAAAAACTGTTTTTT CSARPLDRDEKLFF
- - TRBJ2-5 TRBV4-3 TGCGCCAGCAGCGCGCGGACGGGGAGCGAGACCCAGTACTTC CASSARTGSETQYF
- - TRBJ1-4 TRBV7-9 TGTGCCAGCAGCCCTGGGGCGGCAGGCTCCTATGAAAAACTGTTTTTT CASSPGAAGSYEKLFF
- - TRBJ2-2 TRBV13 TGTGCCAGCAGGCTGGGAGTGACCGGGGAGCTGTTTTTT CASRLGVTGELFF
- TRBD2 TRBJ2-1 TRBV5-1 TGCGCCAGCAGCTTGGTGGGAGGGGTATACAATGAGCAGTTCTTC CASSLVGGVYNEQFF
- - TRBJ2-7 TRBV29-1 TGCAGCGTTGAAGACTCCAGGGCCTACGAGCAGTACTTC CSVEDSRAYEQYF
- - TRBJ2-7 TRBV12-3/TRBV12-4 TGTGCCAGCAGTTTCGCCGGGAAAGGAGACGAGCAGTACTTC CASSFAGKGDEQYF
- TRBD2 TRBJ2-7 TRBV3-1 TGTGCCAGCAGCCAGACTAGCGGGAGATTGGAGCAGTACTTC CASSQTSGRLEQYF
- - TRBJ2-4 TRBV4-3 TGCGCCAGCAGCAAAGAACCCTTAGCCAAAAACATTCAGTACTTC CASSKEPLAKNIQYF
few TRBD2 TRBJ2-7 TRBV9 TGTGCCAGCAGCGTAGGGCTAGCGGGAGGCGAGCAGTACTTC CASSVGLAGGEQYF
few - TRBJ1-1 TRBV20-1 TGCAGTGCTAGTGTTCAAGCTCTAGGAGCTTTCTTT CSASVQALGAFF
- TRBD1 TRBJ1-4 TRBV5-1 TGCGCCAGCAGCGCGGACAGGCCAACTAATGAAAAACTGTTTTTT CASSADRPTNEKLFF
few - TRBJ1-5 TRBV21-1 - CVGRGAVVSEKNQPQHF
few TRBD1 TRBJ1-6 TRBV4-2 TGTGCCAGCAGCCTAGACAGGGACACCTATAATTCACCCCTCCACTTT CASSLDRDTYNSPLHF
many TRBD1 TRBJ2-5 TRBV7-2 TGTGCCAGCGGACAGGCTCAAGAGACCCAGTACTTC CASGQAQETQYF
- - TRBJ1-2 TRBV6-2/TRBV6-3 TGTGCCAGCAGTCCCTCGGGTCTCACGGGCTACACCTTC CASSPSGLTGYTF
few - TRBJ1-1 TRBV12-3/TRBV12-4 TGTGCCAGCAGTTTAGTGGGGGCGTACACTGAAGCTTTCTTT CASSLVGAYTEAFF